Reported below is one T cell receptor (beta chain). Template switching appended UMIs that held a 6-nucleotide sample barcode. TCRdb reprocessed the 5' RACE reads; each CDR3 protein has one entry and no DNA is given. The sample spans about 160,000 distinct CDR3 sequences; the ten largest clones claim roughly 2.3%. This CDR3 contains 12 residues. The germline V gene has CDR1 DFQATT and CDR2 SNEGSKA (reference sequence). These data originate in a study of monozygotic twins with inflammatory bowel disease. The genes are TRBV20-1 and TRBJ2-5; TCRdb reports TRBD2, a call that lacks DNA to check it against. What was sequenced was blood. This receptor was taken from a human donor with ulcerative colitis or Crohn's disease, or a healthy co-twin of an affected twin (not recorded which). The CDR3 sequence is CSAPAGEETQYF.